The 2 T cell receptor beta chains reported below all come from one sample, sequenced in a study of blood T cell repertoires in COVID-19. Here immunoSEQ multiplex PCR was the method, and the copy in TCRdb shows in-frame clones only, minus some. The sample has approximately 94,000 clones, roughly 80% seen once. What was sequenced was peripheral blood. These receptor sequences come from a man in his 70s with active or convalescent COVID-19.

This clone appeared many times. The chain combines TRBV9 with TRBJ1-1; 7 bases are shared with TRBD1. The CDR3 sequence is 15 residues long. V shed 6 bases, J shed 2 bases, and the junction held 10 bases outside the gene matches. The germline CDR1 and CDR2 sequences are SGDLS and YYNGEE. The CDR3 loop is CASNSGGQENTEAFF. The CDR3 coding sequence is TGTGCCAGCAATTCAGGGGGTCAGGAAAACACTGAAGCTTTCTTT.

The V gene is TRBV11-2, the J gene TRBJ1-6; D gene ambiguous. The germline V and J ends were trimmed by 8 bases and 1 base, with 9 bases remaining between them. This CDR3 has 14 amino acids. Per the germline V gene, CDR1 is SGHAT and CDR2 is FQNNGV. CDR3 sequence: CASASQSYNSPLHF. CDR3 in DNA: TGTGCCAGCGCCTCACAGTCCTATAATTCACCCCTCCACTTT.